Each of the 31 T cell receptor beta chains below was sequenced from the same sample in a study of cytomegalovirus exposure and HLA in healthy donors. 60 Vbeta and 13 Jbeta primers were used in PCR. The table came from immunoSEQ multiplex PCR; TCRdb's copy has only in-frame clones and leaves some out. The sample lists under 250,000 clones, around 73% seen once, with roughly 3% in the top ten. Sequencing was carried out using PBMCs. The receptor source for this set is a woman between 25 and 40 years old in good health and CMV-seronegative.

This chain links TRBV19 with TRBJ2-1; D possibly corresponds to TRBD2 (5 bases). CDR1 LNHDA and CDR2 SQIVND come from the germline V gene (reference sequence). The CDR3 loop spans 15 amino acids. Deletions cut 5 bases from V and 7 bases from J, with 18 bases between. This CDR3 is CASSHDLREGNEQFF. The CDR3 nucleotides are TGTGCCAGTAGTCACGATCTACGAGAGGGAAATGAGCAGTTCTTC.

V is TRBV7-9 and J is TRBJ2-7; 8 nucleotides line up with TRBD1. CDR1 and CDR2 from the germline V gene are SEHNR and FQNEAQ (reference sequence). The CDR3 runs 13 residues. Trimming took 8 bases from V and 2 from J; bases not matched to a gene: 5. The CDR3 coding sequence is TGTGCCAGCCACGGACAGGGCCCCTACGAGCAGTACTTC. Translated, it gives CASHGQGPYEQYF.

The CDR3 DNA reads TGTGCCAGCAGAAGGGTGACTAGCGAGGCCTACGAGCAGTACTTC. Translating gives CASRRVTSEAYEQYF. The chain joins TRBV6-1 to TRBJ2-7; 8 bases match TRBD2. Germline V gives CDR1 MNHNS, CDR2 SASEGT. J was trimmed by 2 bases and V by 6 bases; bases with no gene match: 9. This CDR3 comprises 15 residues.

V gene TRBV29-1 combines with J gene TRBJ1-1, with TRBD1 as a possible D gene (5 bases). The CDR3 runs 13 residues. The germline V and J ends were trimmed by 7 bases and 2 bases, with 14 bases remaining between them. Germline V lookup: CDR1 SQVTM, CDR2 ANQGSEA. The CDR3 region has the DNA TGCAGCGCCGAACCGGGGGTTAACACTGAAGCTTTCTTT. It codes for CSAEPGVNTEAFF.

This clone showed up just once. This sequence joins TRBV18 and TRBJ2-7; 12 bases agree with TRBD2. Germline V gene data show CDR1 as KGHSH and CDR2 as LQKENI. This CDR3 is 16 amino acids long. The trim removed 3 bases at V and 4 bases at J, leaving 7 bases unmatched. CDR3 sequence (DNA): TGTGCCAGCTCACCGGGGCTAGCGGGGGGGCCATACGAGCAGTACTTC. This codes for CASSPGLAGGPYEQYF.

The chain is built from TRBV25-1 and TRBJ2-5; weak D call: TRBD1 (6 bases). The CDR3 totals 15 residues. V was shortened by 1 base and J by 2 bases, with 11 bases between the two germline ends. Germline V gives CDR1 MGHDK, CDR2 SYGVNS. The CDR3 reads CASSESTGPQETQYF. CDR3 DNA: TGTGCCAGCAGTGAATCGACAGGCCCACAAGAGACCCAGTACTTC. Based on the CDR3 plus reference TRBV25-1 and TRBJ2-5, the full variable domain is EADIYQTPRYLVIGTGKKITLECSQTMGHDKMYWYQQDPGMELHLIHYSYGVNSTEKGDLSSESTVSRIRTEHFPLTLESARPSHTSQYLCASSESTGPQETQYFGPGTRLLVL.

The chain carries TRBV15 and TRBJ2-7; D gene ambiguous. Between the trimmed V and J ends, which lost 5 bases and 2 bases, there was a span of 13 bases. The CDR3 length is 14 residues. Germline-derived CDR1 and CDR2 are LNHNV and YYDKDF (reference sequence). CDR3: CATSHPGTTYEQYF. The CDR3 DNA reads TGTGCCACCAGCCATCCAGGCACGACCTACGAGCAGTACTTC.

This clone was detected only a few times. CDR3 nucleotides: TGTGCCAGCAGTTTACTAGCCTCCTACAATGAGCAGTTCTTC. It encodes CASSLLASYNEQFF. This chain uses TRBV27 with TRBJ2-1, with TRBD2 as a possible D gene (5 bases). There are 14 residues in the CDR3. CDR1 MNHEY and CDR2 SMNVEV come from the germline V gene (reference sequence). V was clipped by 2 bases and J by 0 bases, with 5 bases between them.

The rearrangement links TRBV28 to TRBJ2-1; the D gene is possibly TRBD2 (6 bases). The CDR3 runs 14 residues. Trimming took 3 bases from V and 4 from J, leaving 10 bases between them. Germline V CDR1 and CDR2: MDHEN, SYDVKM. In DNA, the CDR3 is TGTGCCAGCAGTTTCCTGACTAGTTACAATGAGCAGTTCTTC. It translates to CASSFLTSYNEQFF.

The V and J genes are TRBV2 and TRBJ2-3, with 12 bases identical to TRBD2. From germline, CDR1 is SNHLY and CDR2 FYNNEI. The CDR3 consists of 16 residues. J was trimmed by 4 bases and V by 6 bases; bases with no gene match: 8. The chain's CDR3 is CASSDLLAGGSDTQYF. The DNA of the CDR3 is TGTGCCAGCAGCGATCTACTAGCGGGAGGATCAGATACGCAGTATTTT. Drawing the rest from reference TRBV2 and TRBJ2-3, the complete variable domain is EPEVTQTPSHQVTQMGQEVILRCVPISNHLYFYWYRQILGQKVEFLVSFYNNEISEKSEIFDDQFSVERPDGSNFTLKIRSTKLEDSAMYFCASSDLLAGGSDTQYFGPGTRLTVL.

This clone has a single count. DNA for the CDR3: TGTGCCAGCGGCGGGTCACGAGAGACCCAGTACTTC. It specifies CASGGSRETQYF. The chain is built from TRBV11-2 and TRBJ2-5; a possible D gene is TRBD2 (5 bases). The germline V gene encodes CDR1 SGHAT and CDR2 FQNNGV. The V end lost 8 bases, the J end lost 4 bases, and 11 bases lay between the germline ends. The CDR3 runs to 12 residues.

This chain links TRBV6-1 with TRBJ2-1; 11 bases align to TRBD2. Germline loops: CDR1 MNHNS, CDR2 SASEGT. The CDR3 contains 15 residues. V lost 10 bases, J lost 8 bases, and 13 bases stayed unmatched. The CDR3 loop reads CATAWEVAGGDEQFF. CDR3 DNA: TGTGCCACCGCGTGGGAGGTAGCGGGGGGGGATGAGCAGTTCTTC.

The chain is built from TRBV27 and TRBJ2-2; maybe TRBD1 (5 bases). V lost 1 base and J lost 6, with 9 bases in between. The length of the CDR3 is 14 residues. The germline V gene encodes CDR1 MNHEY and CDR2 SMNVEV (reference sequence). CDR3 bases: TGTGCCAGCAGTTTATTCAGGGCCGCCGGGGAGCTGTTTTTT. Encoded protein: CASSLFRAAGELFF.

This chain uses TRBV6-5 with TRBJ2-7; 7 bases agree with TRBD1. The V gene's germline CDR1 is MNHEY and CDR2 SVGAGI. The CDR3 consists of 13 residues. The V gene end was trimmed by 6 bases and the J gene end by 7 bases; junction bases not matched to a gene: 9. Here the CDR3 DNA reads TGTGCCAGCAGAGAAGGGACAGTGCGGGAGCAGTACTTC. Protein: CASREGTVREQYF.

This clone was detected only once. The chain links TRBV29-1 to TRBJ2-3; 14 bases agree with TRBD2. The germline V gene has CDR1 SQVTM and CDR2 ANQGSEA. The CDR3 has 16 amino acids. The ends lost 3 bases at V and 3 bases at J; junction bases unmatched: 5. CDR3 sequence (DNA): TGCAGCGTTGACCCCCGACTAGCGGGGGGGACAGATACGCAGTATTTT. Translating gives CSVDPRLAGGTDTQYF.

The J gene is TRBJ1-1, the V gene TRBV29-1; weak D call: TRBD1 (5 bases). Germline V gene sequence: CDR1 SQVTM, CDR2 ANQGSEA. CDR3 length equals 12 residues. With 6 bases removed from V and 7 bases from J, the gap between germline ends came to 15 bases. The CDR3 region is CSVGGDSVEAFF. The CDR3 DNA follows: TGCAGCGTGGGGGGAGACTCAGTTGAAGCTTTCTTT.

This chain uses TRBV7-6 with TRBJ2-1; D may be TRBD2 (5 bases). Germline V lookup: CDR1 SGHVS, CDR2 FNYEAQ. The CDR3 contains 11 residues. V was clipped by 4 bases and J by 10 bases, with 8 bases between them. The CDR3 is CASSSSGEQFF. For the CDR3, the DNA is TGTGCCAGCAGCTCCTCGGGGGAGCAGTTCTTC. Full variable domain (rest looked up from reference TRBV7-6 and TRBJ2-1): GAGVSQSPRYKVTKRGQDVALRCDPISGHVSLYWYRQALGQGPEFLTYFNYEAQQDKSGLPNDRFSAERPEGSISTLTIQRTEQRDSAMYRCASSSSGEQFFGPGTRLTVL.

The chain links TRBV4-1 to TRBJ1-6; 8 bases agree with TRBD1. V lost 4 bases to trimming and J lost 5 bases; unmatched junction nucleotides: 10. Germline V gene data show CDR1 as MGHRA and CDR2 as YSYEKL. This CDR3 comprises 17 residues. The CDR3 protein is CASSPRIPQGDNSPLHF. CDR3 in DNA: TGCGCCAGCAGCCCTCGAATACCACAGGGGGATAATTCACCCCTCCACTTT.

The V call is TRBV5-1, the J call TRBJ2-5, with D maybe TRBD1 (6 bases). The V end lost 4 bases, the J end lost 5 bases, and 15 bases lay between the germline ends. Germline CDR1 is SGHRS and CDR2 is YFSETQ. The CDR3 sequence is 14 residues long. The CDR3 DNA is TGCGCCAGCAGCCGAGGGGGAATAACGGAGACCCAGTACTTC. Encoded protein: CASSRGGITETQYF.

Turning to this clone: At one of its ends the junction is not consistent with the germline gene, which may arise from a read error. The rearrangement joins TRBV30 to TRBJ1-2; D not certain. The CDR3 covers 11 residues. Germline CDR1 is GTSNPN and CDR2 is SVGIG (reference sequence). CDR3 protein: CAWNTVGNYPF. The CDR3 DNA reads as TGTGCCTGGAACACCGTCGGCAACTACCCCTTC.

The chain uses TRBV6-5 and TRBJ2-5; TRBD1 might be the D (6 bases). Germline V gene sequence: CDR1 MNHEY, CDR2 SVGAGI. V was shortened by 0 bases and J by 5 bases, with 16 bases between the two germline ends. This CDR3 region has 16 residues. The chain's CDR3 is CASSYSILGARETQYF. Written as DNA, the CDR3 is TGTGCCAGCAGTTACTCGATATTGGGGGCCCGGGAGACCCAGTACTTC.

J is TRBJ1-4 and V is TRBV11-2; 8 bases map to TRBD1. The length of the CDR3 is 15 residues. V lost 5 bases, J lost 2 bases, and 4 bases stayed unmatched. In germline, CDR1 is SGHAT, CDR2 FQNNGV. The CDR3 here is CASSPRTGTNEKLFF. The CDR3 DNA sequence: TGTGCCAGCAGCCCCCGGACAGGGACTAATGAAAAACTGTTTTTT.

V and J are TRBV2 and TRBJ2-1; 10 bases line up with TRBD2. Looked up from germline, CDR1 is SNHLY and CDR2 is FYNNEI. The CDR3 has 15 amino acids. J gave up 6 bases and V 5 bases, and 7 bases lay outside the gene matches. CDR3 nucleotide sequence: TGTGCCAGCAGTTCCCTCAGCGGGGGGGGCAATGAGCAGTTCTTC. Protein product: CASSSLSGGGNEQFF.

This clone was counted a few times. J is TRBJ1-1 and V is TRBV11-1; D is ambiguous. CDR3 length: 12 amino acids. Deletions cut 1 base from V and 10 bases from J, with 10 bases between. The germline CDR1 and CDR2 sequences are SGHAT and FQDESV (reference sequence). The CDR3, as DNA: TGTGCCAGCAGCTTAGTCGGGGTATCAGCTTTCTTT. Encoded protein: CASSLVGVSAFF.

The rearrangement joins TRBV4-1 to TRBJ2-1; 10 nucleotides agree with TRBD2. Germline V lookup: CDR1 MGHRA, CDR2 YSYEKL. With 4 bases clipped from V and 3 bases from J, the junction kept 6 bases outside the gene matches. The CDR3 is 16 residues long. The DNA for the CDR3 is TGCGCCAGCAGCCTAGGACTAGCGGAGATCTACAATGAGCAGTTCTTC. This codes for CASSLGLAEIYNEQFF.

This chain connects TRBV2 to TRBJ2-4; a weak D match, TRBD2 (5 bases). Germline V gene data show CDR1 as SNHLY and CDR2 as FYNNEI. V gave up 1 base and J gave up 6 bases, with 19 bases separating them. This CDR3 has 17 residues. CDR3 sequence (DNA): TGTGCCAGCAGTGAAGAGAGAGGGCCCCTAGCCGGAAACATTCAGTACTTC. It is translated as CASSEERGPLAGNIQYF.

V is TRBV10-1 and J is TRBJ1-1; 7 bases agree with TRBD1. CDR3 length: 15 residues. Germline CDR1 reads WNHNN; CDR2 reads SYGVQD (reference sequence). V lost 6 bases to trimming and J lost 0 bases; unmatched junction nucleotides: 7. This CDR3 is CASRARQGMNTEAFF. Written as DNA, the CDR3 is TGCGCCAGCAGAGCTCGACAGGGAATGAACACTGAAGCTTTCTTT.

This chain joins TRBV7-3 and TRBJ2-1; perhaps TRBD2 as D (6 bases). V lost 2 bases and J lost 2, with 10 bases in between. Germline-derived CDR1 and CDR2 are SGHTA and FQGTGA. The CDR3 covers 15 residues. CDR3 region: CASSLAAGPYNEQFF. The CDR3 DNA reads TGTGCCAGCAGCTTAGCGGCGGGGCCCTACAATGAGCAGTTCTTC. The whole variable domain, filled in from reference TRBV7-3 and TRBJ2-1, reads GAGVSQTPSNKVTEKGKYVELRCDPISGHTALYWYRQSLGQGPEFLIYFQGTGAADDSGLPNDRFFAVRPEGSVSTLKIQRTERGDSAVYLCASSLAAGPYNEQFFGPGTRLTVL.

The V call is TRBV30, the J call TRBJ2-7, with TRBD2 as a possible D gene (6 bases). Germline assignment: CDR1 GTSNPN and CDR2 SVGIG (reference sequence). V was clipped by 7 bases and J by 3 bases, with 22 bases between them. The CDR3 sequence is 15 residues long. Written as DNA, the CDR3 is TGTGCCTCCCGGACCGGGTCGCGGGAAAGCTACGAGCAGTACTTC. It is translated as CASRTGSRESYEQYF.

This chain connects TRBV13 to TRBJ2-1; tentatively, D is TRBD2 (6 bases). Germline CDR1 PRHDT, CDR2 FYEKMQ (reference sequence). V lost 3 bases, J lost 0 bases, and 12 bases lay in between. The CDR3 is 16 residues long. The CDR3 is CASSFNMGGSYNEQFF. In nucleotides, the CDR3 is TGTGCCAGCAGCTTTAACATGGGGGGCTCCTACAATGAGCAGTTCTTC.

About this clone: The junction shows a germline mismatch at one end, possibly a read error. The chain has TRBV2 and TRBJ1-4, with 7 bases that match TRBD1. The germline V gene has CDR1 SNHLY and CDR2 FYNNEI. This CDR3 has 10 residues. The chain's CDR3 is CASRNTGVVF. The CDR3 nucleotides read TGTGCCAGCAGGAATACAGGGGTGGTTTTT.